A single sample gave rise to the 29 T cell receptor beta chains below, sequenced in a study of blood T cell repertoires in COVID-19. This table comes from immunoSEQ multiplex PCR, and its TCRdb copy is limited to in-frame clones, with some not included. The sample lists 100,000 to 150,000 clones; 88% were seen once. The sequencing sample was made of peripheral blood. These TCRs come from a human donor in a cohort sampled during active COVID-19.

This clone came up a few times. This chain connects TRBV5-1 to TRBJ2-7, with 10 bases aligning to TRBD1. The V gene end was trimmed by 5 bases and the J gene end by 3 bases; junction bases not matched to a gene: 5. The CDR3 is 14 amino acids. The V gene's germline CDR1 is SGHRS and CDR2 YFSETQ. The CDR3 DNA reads TGCGCCAGCAGGACCGGGACAGGGGTCTACGAGCAGTACTTC. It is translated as CASRTGTGVYEQYF.

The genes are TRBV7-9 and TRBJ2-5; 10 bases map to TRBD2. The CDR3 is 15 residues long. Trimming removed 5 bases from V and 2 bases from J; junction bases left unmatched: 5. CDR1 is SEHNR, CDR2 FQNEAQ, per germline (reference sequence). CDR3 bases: TGTGCCAGCAGCGAAGGGACTAGCGAACAAGAGACCCAGTACTTC. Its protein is CASSEGTSEQETQYF.

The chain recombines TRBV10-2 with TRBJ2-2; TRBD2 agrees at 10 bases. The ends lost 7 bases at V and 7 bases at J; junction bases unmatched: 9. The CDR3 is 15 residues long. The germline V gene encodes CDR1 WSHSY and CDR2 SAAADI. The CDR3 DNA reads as TGCGCCAGCAAGTCAGCGGGGGGGCCTGGCGGGGAGCTGTTTTTT. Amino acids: CASKSAGGPGGELFF.

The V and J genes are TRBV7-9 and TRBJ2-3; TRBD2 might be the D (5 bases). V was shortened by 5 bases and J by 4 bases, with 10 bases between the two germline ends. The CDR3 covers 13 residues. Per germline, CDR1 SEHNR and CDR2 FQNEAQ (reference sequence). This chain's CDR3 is CASSPKRADTQYF. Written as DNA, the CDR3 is TGTGCCAGCAGCCCGAAGAGGGCAGATACGCAGTATTTT.

CDR3 nucleotides: TGTGCCAGCAGGGGACAGGGGAGGGCCCAGTACTTC. It codes for CASRGQGRAQYF. The chain links TRBV6-5 to TRBJ2-5, with TRBD1 matching 10 bases. Germline CDR1 is MNHEY and CDR2 is SVGAGI. V lost 6 bases, J lost 9 bases, and 4 bases stayed unmatched. The CDR3 has 12 residues.

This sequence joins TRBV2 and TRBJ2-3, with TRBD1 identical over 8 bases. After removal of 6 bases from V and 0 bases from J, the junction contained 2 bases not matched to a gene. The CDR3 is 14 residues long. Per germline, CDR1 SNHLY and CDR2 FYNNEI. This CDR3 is CASRRDRSTDTQYF. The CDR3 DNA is TGTGCCAGCAGGAGGGACAGGAGCACAGATACGCAGTATTTT.

The CDR3 protein is CASSLVGAEPFYEQYF. CDR3 nucleotide sequence: TGTGCCAGCAGCTTAGTGGGGGCGGAACCCTTCTACGAGCAGTACTTC. The chain joins TRBV7-2 to TRBJ2-7; perhaps TRBD1 as D (6 bases). The V and J ends lost 1 base and 3 bases respectively, with 16 bases between them. CDR3 length: 16 residues. Germline CDR1 SGHTA, CDR2 FQGNSA.

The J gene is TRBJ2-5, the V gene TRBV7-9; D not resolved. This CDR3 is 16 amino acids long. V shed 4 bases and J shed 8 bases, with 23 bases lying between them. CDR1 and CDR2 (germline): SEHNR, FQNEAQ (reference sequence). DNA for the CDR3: TGTGCCAGCAGCTCCCCTCGGGTGACCGGCCCGGGTACCCAGTACTTC. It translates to CASSSPRVTGPGTQYF.

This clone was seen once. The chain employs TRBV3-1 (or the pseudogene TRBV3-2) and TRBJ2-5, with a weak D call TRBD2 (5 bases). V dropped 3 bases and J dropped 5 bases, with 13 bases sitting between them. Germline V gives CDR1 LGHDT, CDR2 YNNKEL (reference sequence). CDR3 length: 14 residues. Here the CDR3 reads CASSHAAVGETQYF. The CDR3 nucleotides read TGTGCCAGCAGCCACGCAGCGGTTGGGGAGACCCAGTACTTC.

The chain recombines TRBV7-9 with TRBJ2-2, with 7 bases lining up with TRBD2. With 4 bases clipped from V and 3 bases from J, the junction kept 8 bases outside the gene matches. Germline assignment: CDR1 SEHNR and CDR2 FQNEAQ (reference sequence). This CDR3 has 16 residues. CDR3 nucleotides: TGTGCCAGCAGCTCACCGGGAGGCCGGCACACCGGGGAGCTGTTTTTT. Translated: CASSSPGGRHTGELFF.

This CDR3 is CASSDGVPYEQYF. CDR3 DNA: TGTGCCAGCAGCGACGGGGTTCCCTACGAGCAGTACTTC. J is TRBJ2-7 and V is TRBV28, with TRBD2 as a possible D gene (5 bases). Germline lookup yields CDR1 MDHEN and CDR2 SYDVKM. The CDR3 sequence is 13 residues long. Trimming removed 6 bases at V and 2 bases at J, with 11 bases between.

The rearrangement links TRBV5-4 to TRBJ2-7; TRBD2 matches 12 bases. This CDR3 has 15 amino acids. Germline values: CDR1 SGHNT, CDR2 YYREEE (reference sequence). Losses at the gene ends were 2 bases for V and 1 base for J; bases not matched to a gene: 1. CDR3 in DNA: TGTGCCAGCAGCTTCACTAGCGGGAGGTCCTACGAGCAGTACTTC. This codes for CASSFTSGRSYEQYF.

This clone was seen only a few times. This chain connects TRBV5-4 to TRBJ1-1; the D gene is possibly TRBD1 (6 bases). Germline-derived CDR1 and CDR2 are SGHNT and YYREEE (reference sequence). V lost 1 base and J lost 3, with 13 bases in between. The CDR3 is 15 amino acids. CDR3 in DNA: TGTGCCAGCAGCTTGTTTACAGGGCGGGACACTGAAGCTTTCTTT. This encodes CASSLFTGRDTEAFF.

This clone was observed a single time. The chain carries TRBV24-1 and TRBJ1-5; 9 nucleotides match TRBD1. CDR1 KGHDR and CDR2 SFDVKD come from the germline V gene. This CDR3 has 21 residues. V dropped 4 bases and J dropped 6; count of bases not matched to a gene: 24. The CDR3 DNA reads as TGTGCCACCAGTGACCTGCGGGGGACAGGGAGGACCGGGGGGGTCTCTCAGCCCCAGCATTTT. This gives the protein CATSDLRGTGRTGGVSQPQHF.

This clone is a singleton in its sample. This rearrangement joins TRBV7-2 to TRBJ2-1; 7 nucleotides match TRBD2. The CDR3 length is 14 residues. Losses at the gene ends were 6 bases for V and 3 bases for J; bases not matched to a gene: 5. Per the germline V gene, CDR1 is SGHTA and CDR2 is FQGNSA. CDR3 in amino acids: CASSRQRDYNEQFF. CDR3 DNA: TGTGCCAGCAGTCGTCAGCGGGACTACAATGAGCAGTTCTTC.

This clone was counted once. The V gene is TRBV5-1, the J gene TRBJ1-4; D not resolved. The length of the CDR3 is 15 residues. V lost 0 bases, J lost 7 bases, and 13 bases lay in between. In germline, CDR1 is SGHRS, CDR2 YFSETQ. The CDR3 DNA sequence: TGCGCCAGCAGCTTGGGATCACGTACGGGTGAAAAACTGTTTTTT. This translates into CASSLGSRTGEKLFF.

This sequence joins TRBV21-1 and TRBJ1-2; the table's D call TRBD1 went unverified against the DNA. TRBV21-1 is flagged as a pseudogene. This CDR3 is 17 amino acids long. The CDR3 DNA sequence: TGTGCCAGCAGTTACCCAAGCCCCAGGGCGAACGCCTATGGCTACACCTTC. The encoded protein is CASSYPSPRANAYGYTF.

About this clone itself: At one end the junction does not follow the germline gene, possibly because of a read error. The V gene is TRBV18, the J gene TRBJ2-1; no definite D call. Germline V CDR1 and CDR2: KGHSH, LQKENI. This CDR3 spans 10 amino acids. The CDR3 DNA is TGTGCCAGCTCCTACGATGAGCAGTTCTTC. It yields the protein CASSYDEQFF.

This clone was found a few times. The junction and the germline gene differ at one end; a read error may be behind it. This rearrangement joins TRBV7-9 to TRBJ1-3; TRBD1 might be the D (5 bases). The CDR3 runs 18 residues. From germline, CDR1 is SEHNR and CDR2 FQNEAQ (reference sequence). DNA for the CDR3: TGTGCCAGCAGCCCCCCCCAGGCCTATAAGGGGTCTGGGAACACCATATATTTT. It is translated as CASSPPQAYKGSGNTIYF.

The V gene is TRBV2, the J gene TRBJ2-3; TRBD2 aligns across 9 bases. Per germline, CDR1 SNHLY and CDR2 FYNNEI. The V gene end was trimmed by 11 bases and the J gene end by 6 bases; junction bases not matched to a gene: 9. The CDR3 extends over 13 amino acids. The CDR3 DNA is TGTGCCCCAGCGGGGGGCCCTGCCGATACGCAGTATTTT. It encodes CAPAGGPADTQYF.

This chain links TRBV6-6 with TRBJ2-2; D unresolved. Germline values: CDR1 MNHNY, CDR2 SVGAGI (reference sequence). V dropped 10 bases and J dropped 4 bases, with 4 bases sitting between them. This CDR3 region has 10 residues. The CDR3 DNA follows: TGTGCCACCTTCACCGGGGAGCTGTTTTTT. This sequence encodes CATFTGELFF.

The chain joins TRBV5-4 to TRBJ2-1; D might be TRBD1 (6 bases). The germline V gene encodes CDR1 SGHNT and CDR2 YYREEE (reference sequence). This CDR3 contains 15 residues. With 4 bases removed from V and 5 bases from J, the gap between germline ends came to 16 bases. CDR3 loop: CASSPPGTIDNEQFF. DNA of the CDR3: TGTGCCAGCAGCCCGCCCGGGACAATTGACAATGAGCAGTTCTTC.

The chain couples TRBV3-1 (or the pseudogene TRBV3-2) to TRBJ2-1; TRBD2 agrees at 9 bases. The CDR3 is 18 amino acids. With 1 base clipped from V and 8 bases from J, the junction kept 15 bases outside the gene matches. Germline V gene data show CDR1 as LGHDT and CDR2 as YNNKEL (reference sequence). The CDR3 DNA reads TGTGCCAGCAGCCAAGTTAGAGCGGGAGGCCTCCCAGCCCATGAGCAGTTCTTC. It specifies CASSQVRAGGLPAHEQFF.

CDR3 in amino acids: CASSYSLLGVRETYEQYF. The DNA of the CDR3 is TGTGCCAGCAGTTACTCGTTGTTGGGGGTGCGGGAAACCTACGAGCAGTACTTC. The V gene is TRBV6-2 or TRBV6-3, the J gene TRBJ2-7, with D possibly TRBD2 on 6 matching bases. CDR1 is MNHEY and CDR2 is SVGEGT in the germline V gene. V was clipped by 0 bases and J by 2 bases, with 20 bases between them. This CDR3 contains 18 residues.

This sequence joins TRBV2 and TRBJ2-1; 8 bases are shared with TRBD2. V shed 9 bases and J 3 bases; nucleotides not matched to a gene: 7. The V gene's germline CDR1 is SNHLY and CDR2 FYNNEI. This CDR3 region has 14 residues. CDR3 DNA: TGTGCCAGTAGTACGGGGGGGGGCTACAATGAGCAGTTCTTC. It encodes CASSTGGGYNEQFF.

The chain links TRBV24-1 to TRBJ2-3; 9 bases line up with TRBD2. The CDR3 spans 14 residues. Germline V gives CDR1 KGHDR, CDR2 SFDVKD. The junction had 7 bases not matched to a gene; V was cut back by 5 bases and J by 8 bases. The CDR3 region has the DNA TGTGCCACCAGTGGCGGGGGGGGGTCAGGTACGCAGTATTTT. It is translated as CATSGGGGSGTQYF.

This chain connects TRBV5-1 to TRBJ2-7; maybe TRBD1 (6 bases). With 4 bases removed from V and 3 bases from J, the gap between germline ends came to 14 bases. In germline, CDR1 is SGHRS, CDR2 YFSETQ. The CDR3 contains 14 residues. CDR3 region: CASSPRTALYEQYF. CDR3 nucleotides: TGCGCCAGCAGCCCCCGGACAGCTCTCTACGAGCAGTACTTC.

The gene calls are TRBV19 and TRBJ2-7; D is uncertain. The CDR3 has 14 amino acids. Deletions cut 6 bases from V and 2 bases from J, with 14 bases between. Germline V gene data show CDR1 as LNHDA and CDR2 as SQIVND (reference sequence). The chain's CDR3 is CASRSGDSTYEQYF. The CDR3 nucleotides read TGTGCCAGTAGATCGGGTGATAGCACCTACGAGCAGTACTTC.

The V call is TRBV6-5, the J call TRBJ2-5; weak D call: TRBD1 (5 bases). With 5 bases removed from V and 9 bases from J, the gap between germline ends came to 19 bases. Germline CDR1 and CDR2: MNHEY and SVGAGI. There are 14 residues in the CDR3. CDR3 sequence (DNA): TGTGCCAGCAGTCAGTCCGTCAGGGTTCGGTCCCAGTACTTC. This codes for CASSQSVRVRSQYF.